This entry lists 21 T cell receptor beta chains sequenced from one sample in a study of tissue T cells after allogeneic stem cell transplantation. Assay used: immunoSEQ multiplex PCR; TCRdb lists only in-frame clones, some missing. The repertoire holds 48,000 or so clones, roughly 75% seen once, with approximately 0.7% in the top ten. Sequences were obtained from sorted cells pooled from one or two spleens. The receptors stem from a pool of C57BL/6 mice in good health.

In the case of this clone: All gene names here are mouse names. The CDR3 DNA, read in part, is TGTGCCAGCAGTGCCCCGGGCTATGCTGAGCAGTTC. Amino acids: CASSAPGYAEQF. The whole CDR3 sequence is CASSAPGYAEQFF. V usage is TRBV13-1 and J usage is TRBJ2-1; D remains ambiguous. The CDR3 end falls 1 residue outside the read, so it is completed with the germline J gene. Trimming removed 3 bases from V and 3 bases from J, with 7 bases in between. CDR1 is NSHNY, CDR2 SYGAGN, per germline. There are 13 residues in the CDR3.

Concerning this clone: Genes and germline come from the mouse. The CDR3 sequence is CASSLWGGGAEQFF. Partial CDR3 DNA: TGTGCCAGCAGCCTCTGGGGGGGCGGTGCTGAGCAGTTC. The genes are TRBV3 and TRBJ2-1; TRBD2 matches at 10 bases. The DNA ends 1 residue before the CDR3 does, and the rest of the CDR3 is filled in from the germline J gene. The CDR3 totals 14 residues. The V segment lost 5 bases and the J segment 6 bases; nucleotides outside the gene matches: 4. CDR1 and CDR2 from the germline V gene are SNHLY and FYNGKV (reference sequence).

With regard to this clone: Gene names are the mouse ones. The read is 1 residue too short to cover the CDR3 end, so that end is filled in from the germline J gene. V and J are TRBV31 and TRBJ2-3; weak D call: TRBD2 (7 bases). CDR3 size: 11 residues. Germline CDR1 GKSSPN, CDR2 SITVG. CDR3 DNA, as far as it was read: TGTCTGGGGGCTAGTGCAGAAACGCTGTAT. Translation: CLGASAETLY. The whole CDR3 reads CLGASAETLYF. Together with reference TRBV31 and TRBJ2-3, the CDR3 gives the full variable domain: AQTIHQWPVAEIKAVGSPLSLGCTIKGKSSPNLYWYWQATGGTLQQLFYSITVGQVESVVQLNLSASRPKDDQFILSTEKLLLSHSGFYLCLGASAETLYFGSGTRLTVL.

Concerning this clone: Germline and genes here are mouse. The read stops 1 residue short of the end of the CDR3; the missing end is completed from the germline J gene. V is TRBV1 and J is TRBJ1-1; D unresolved. CDR3 length: 13 residues. In germline, CDR1 is NSQYPW, CDR2 LRSPGD (reference sequence). V was cut by 0 bases and J by 0 bases, with 2 bases left in between. The part of the CDR3 DNA that was read is TGCACCTGCAGTGCAGATGCAAACACAGAAGTCTTC. It translates to CTCSADANTEVF. The full CDR3 protein is CTCSADANTEVFF. The variable domain in full, with the rest retrieved from reference TRBV1 and TRBJ1-1, is VTLLEQNPRWRLVPRGQAVNLRCILKNSQYPWMSWYQQDLQKQLQWLFTLRSPGDKEVKSLPGADYLATRVTDTELRLQVANMSQGRTLYCTCSADANTEVFFGKGTRLTVV.

Notes on this clone: Genes here carry mouse names. The read comes to an end 1 residue before the CDR3 does, leaving the germline J gene to fill in the end. This chain joins TRBV29 and TRBJ1-2, with D perhaps matching TRBD1 (5 bases). Trimming shortened V by 7 bases and J by 2 bases, and 11 bases separated the two germline ends. The CDR3 runs to 13 residues. The germline V gene has CDR1 MSHET and CDR2 SYDVDS. The CDR3 sequence is CASTSGRNSDYTF. CDR3 DNA, as far as it was read: TGTGCTAGCACCTCGGGACGGAACTCCGACTACACC. Full variable domain (missing parts from reference TRBV29 and TRBJ1-2): DMKVTQMPRYLIKRMGENVLLECGQDMSHETMYWYRQDPGLGLQLIYISYDVDSNSEGDIPKGYRVSRKKREHFSLILDSAKTNQTSVYFCASTSGRNSDYTFGSGTRLLVI.

To note about this clone: Any gene name here is a mouse gene name. The sequenced CDR3 bases are TGTGCCAGCAGTTGGGGTGACCAAGACACCCAGTAC. This encodes CASSWGDQDTQY. The entire CDR3 protein reads CASSWGDQDTQYF. This chain connects TRBV13-1 to TRBJ2-5, with D perhaps matching TRBD2 (5 bases). The CDR3 end falls 1 residue outside the read, so it is completed with the germline J gene. Germline V gene data show CDR1 as NSHNY and CDR2 as SYGAGN. This CDR3 has 13 amino acids. V lost 4 bases and J 1 base, leaving 7 bases between the germline ends.

Regarding this clone: The germline and genes are mouse ones. The read finishes 1 residue shy of the CDR3 end, and the germline J gene is used to complete it. This rearrangement joins TRBV31 to TRBJ1-3; D not certain. Trimming took off 1 base at V and 3 bases at J, with 7 bases between the two ends. CDR1 and CDR2 from the germline V gene are GKSSPN and SITVG. The CDR3 sequence is 13 residues long. This chain's CDR3 is CAWSRRDGNTLYF. The CDR3 bases that were read are TGTGCCTGGAGTCGAAGGGATGGAAATACGCTCTAT.

Turning to this clone: Gene names and germline match the mouse. The read ends 1 residue early relative to the CDR3; the germline J gene fills the gap. This chain connects TRBV3 to TRBJ2-5; D gene ambiguous. CDR1 is SNHLY and CDR2 is FYNGKV in the germline V gene (reference sequence). CDR3 length: 13 amino acids. With 5 bases removed from V and 0 bases from J, the gap between germline ends came to 6 bases. The CDR3 bases that were read are TGTGCCAGCAGCCCCTTTAACCAAGACACCCAGTAC. This sequence encodes CASSPFNQDTQY. From start to end, the CDR3 is CASSPFNQDTQYF.

In its sample, this clone was seen a few times. Gene labels here are mouse ones. The read halts 1 residue ahead of the CDR3 end, with the missing end drawn from the germline J gene. The chain uses TRBV17 and TRBJ2-7; no reliable D call. Deletions cut 1 base from V and 8 bases from J, with 6 bases between. The germline V gene has CDR1 MNHDT and CDR2 YYDKIL. The CDR3 has 11 amino acids. CDR3 DNA (partial): TGTGCTAGCAGTAGAGGGGCTCAACAGTAC. This codes for CASSRGAQQY. The entire CDR3 protein reads CASSRGAQQYF.

Worth noting for this clone: Mouse gene names apply. The read gets to within 1 residue of the CDR3 end, and the germline J gene fills in the rest. The chain combines TRBV13-1 with TRBJ2-4; 7 bases match TRBD2. The trim removed 4 bases at V and 6 bases at J, leaving 5 bases unmatched. Germline V gene sequence: CDR1 NSHNY, CDR2 SYGAGN. The CDR3 covers 13 residues. The chain's CDR3 is CASSSGGKNTLYF. The sequenced part of the CDR3 DNA is TGTGCCAGCAGTTCTGGGGGAAAGAACACCTTGTAC.

A word on this clone: The gene names given are mouse names. The CDR3 extends 1 residue past the end of the read, so its final part is completed from the germline J gene. The genes are TRBV13-3 and TRBJ2-1; 11 bases line up with TRBD2. CDR1 is NNHDY, CDR2 SYVADS, per germline. This CDR3 is 16 amino acids long. V gave up 4 bases and J gave up 2 bases; unmatched junction bases: 5. CDR3 protein: CASSPTGGAYYAEQFF. CDR3 DNA (partial): TGTGCCAGCAGTCCTACTGGGGGGGCTTACTATGCTGAGCAGTTC.

This clone appeared a few times. Gene names and germline match the mouse. The read falls 1 residue short of the CDR3 end, and the missing part is taken from the germline J gene. Other DNA variants within this sample encode the same CDR3. The V and J genes are TRBV3 and TRBJ2-7; D is unresolved. Trimming pared 8 bases from V and 3 bases from J, leaving 11 bases between. This CDR3 comprises 12 residues. CDR1 and CDR2 from the germline V gene are SNHLY and FYNGKV (reference sequence). The CDR3 is CASSPGSYEQYF. CDR3 DNA (partial): TGTGCCAGCTCCCCGGGCAGCTATGAACAGTAC.

Turning to this clone: Gene names and germline refer to mouse. Read sequence stops 1 residue before the CDR3 end, and the germline J gene provides the missing end. This rearrangement joins TRBV3 to TRBJ2-5, with TRBD2 identical over 7 bases. J lost 6 bases, V lost 0 bases, and 3 bases had no gene match. The CDR3 totals 14 residues. Germline V gene lookup returns CDR1 SNHLY and CDR2 FYNGKV (reference sequence). CDR3 DNA, as far as it was read: TGTGCCAGCAGCTTAGCTGGGGGGTTTGACACCCAGTAC. Its translation is CASSLAGGFDTQY. The complete CDR3 sequence is CASSLAGGFDTQYF. The full variable domain, completed using reference TRBV3 and TRBJ2-5, is GPKVLQIPSHQIIDMGQMVTLNCDPVSNHLYFYWYKQILGQQMEFLVNFYNGKVMEKSKLFKDQFSVERPDGSYFTLKIQPTALEDSAVYFCASSLAGGFDTQYFGPGTRLLVL.

Concerning this clone: Gene labels here are mouse ones. The CDR3 is cut off 1 residue early in the read; its end comes from the germline J gene. The chain carries TRBV15 and TRBJ2-1, with D possibly matching TRBD1 (5 bases). The CDR3 length is 13 residues. Germline assignment: CDR1 SGHND and CDR2 FRSKSL. Between the trimmed V and J ends, which lost 3 bases and 4 bases, there was a span of 7 bases. The CDR3 spells CASSFPGYAEQFF. Partial CDR3 DNA: TGTGCCAGCAGTTTCCCAGGGTATGCTGAGCAGTTC. The full variable domain, in which reference TRBV15 and TRBJ2-1 provide the parts outside the CDR3, is DAGVTQTPRHEVAEKGQTIILKCEPVSGHNDLFWYRQTKIQGLELLSYFRSKSLMEDGGAFKDRFKAEMLNSSFSTLKIQPTEPKDSAVYLCASSFPGYAEQFFGPGTRLTVL.

This clone showed up just once. Germline and genes here are mouse. The read falls 1 residue short of the CDR3 end, and the missing part is taken from the germline J gene. The V call is TRBV13-3, the J call TRBJ1-1; unclear D gene. This CDR3 is built from 14 residues. The V and J ends lost 1 base and 0 bases respectively, with 7 bases between them. Germline V CDR1 and CDR2: NNHDY, SYVADS. The CDR3 sequence: CASSDLQTNTEVFF. The part of the CDR3 DNA that was read is TGTGCCAGCAGTGATTTGCAGACAAACACAGAAGTCTTC.

With regard to this clone: Each gene name is a mouse one. The sequence runs out 1 residue before the end of the CDR3; the remainder is reconstructed from the germline J gene. V usage is TRBV5 and J usage is TRBJ2-7; D is possibly TRBD1 (5 bases). This CDR3 has 12 residues. Germline CDR1 reads LGHNA; CDR2 reads YNLKQL (reference sequence). V was cut by 0 bases and J by 5 bases, with 5 bases left in between. CDR3 in amino acids: CASSQDRDEQYF. CDR3 DNA (partial): TGTGCCAGCAGCCAAGACAGGGATGAACAGTAC.

As for this clone: Gene and germline names: mouse. The read stops 1 residue short of the end of the CDR3; the missing end is completed from the germline J gene. V is TRBV4 and J is TRBJ2-5; 10 bases match TRBD2. The germline gives CDR1 LGHDT, CDR2 YNNKQL (reference sequence). The CDR3 contains 14 residues. The ends lost 4 bases at V and 3 bases at J; junction bases unmatched: 1. The chain's CDR3 is CASSLDWGQDTQYF. CDR3 DNA, as far as it was read: TGTGCCAGCAGCTTGGACTGGGGGCAAGACACCCAGTAC.

A word on this clone: The gene names here belong to mouse. Sequencing ends 1 residue short of the CDR3 end; the germline J gene provides the rest. V gene TRBV4 combines with J gene TRBJ2-4; D is possibly TRBD1 (6 bases). Germline V lookup: CDR1 LGHDT, CDR2 YNNKQL (reference sequence). V lost 6 bases to trimming and J lost 6 bases, with 13 bases between them. The CDR3 covers 13 residues. The sequenced part of the CDR3 DNA is TGTGCCAGCAGTCAGGGGAACGGGAACACCTTGTAC. This sequence encodes CASSQGNGNTLY. The full CDR3 reads CASSQGNGNTLYF.

With respect to this clone: Gene names are the mouse ones. The sequence runs out 1 residue before the end of the CDR3; the remainder is reconstructed from the germline J gene. The chain has TRBV1 and TRBJ1-3, with D hard to call. Trimming took off 3 bases at V and 3 bases at J, with 6 bases between the two ends. The CDR3 sequence is 13 residues long. CDR1 and CDR2 from the germline V gene are NSQYPW and LRSPGD (reference sequence). The CDR3 DNA, read in part, is TGCACCTGCAGTGCTCAAATTGGAAATACGCTCTAT. Translated, it gives CTCSAQIGNTLY. The full-length CDR3 reads as CTCSAQIGNTLYF. Full variable domain (rest looked up from reference TRBV1 and TRBJ1-3): VTLLEQNPRWRLVPRGQAVNLRCILKNSQYPWMSWYQQDLQKQLQWLFTLRSPGDKEVKSLPGADYLATRVTDTELRLQVANMSQGRTLYCTCSAQIGNTLYFGEGSRLIVV.

A few counts support this clone. Here the gene names and germline are mouse. The read ends 1 residue before the CDR3 terminus; that terminus is restored from the germline J gene. This chain links TRBV31 with TRBJ2-7; TRBD2 aligns across 9 bases. The CDR3 length is 13 residues. The trim removed 3 bases at V and 3 bases at J, leaving 3 bases unmatched. Germline CDR1 is GKSSPN and CDR2 is SITVG. The DNA read from the CDR3 is TGTGCCTGGAGGGCTGGGGGGGTCTATGAACAGTAC. As protein: CAWRAGGVYEQY. The entire CDR3 protein is CAWRAGGVYEQYF.

This clone showed up just once. Germline and genes: mouse. The read falls 1 residue short of the CDR3 end, and the missing part is taken from the germline J gene. The rearrangement links TRBV16 to TRBJ1-1; possible D gene TRBD1, 5 bases. The germline CDR1 and CDR2 sequences are SGHSA and FRNQAP. The CDR3 is 12 amino acids. Trimming left V 4 bases short and J 3 bases short, with 6 bases between. The CDR3: CASSSTDTEVFF. CDR3 DNA, as far as it was read: TGTGCAAGCAGCTCGACAGACACAGAAGTCTTC.